This T cell receptor beta chain was found in a study of shared clonotypes between healthy human individuals. Background on the study: The plates for each donor numbered three CD4 naive, three CD4 memory, two CD8 naive and one CD8 memory.

Sorted subsets were amplified in replicate PCRs using 200 to 250 ng DNA, 32,000 or so T cell genomes. Measured with immunoSEQ multiplex PCR; TCRdb has only the in-frame clones, and not every one. The repertoire consists of over a million clones, with around 78% occurring once and the leading ten covering 0.5% to 0.65%. Source material: memory CD4+ T cells from PBMCs. Subset specified: CD45RA-negative fraction. The sequence came from a man between 18 and 29 years old in good health. Some clones in this sample may be carry-over from other donors' samples.

The CDR3 is CASSPESDSFSGNTIYF. The CDR3 nucleotides read TGTGCCAGCTCACCAGAGTCAGATTCCTTCTCTGGAAACACCATATATTTT. The chain has TRBV18 and TRBJ1-3, with no clear D. Per the germline V gene, CDR1 is KGHSH and CDR2 is LQKENI. Trimming stripped 2 bases from V and 0 bases from J, with 14 bases between. The length of the CDR3 is 17 residues.